This T cell receptor beta chain emerged from a study of T cells in Graves' hyperthyroidism and ophthalmopathy (dated by TCRdb to between 2018 and 2021). Background on the whole study: Peripheral blood was collected at initial diagnosis, before any treatment. A discovery cohort of about 100 patients, 43 with Graves' ophthalmopathy and fewer than 65 with stable Graves' hyperthyroidism, was used to find distinguishing TCR V-J signatures. Prospective prediction of ophthalmopathy was tested in an independent validation cohort consisting of under 20 hyperthyroidism patients and approximately 16 patients who later progressed to ophthalmopathy. The 100 discovery patients were divided at random into training and test sets in a 7:3 ratio. In addition, the study compared T-cell repertoires in thyroid tissue and in blood from roughly six Graves' hyperthyroidism patients. After sampling, hyperthyroidism patients received methimazole starting at 30 mg daily, and ophthalmopathy patients received high-dose intravenous methylprednisolone. According to the paper, TCR Vbeta CDR3 sequencing was carried out on over 130 peripheral blood samples, which came from 40 to 45 ophthalmopathy, roughly 75 hyperthyroidism and roughly 17 progressor patients.

The CDR3, cysteine through phenylalanine, is 17 amino acids long. Only the CDR3 region is kept as DNA, spanning 51 bases read in frame from base 1. CDR1 and CDR2 were assigned from the germline V gene (reference sequence) as LNHDA and SQIVND. Relative to germline, V is missing 7 bases and J is missing 5 bases, with 15 bases of the junction outside any gene match. TCR beta CDR3 regions were amplified from RNA transcripts. For the first round of RT-PCR on the TCR CDR3, the HTBI primer set was used together with the Qiagen OneStep RT-PCR kit. A second multiplex PCR round built the libraries, followed by size selection and purification. The libraries were sequenced on an Illumina HiSeq2000 using paired-end 100 bp reads. Per the authors' processing: SOAPnuke was used to process the raw data, throwing out any read that contained adapters or uncalled bases, had a mean Phred below 15, or lacked an exact constant-primer or identifier match. High-quality paired reads were merged using COPE v1.2.5, and each unique nucleotide sequence was defined as a clonotype. MiTCR v1.1 was used to align the clonotypes against IMGT TRBV, TRBD and TRBJ reference segments. The analysis was restricted to V-J combinations with a frequency above 0.0001, which together covered 99% to 99.2% of the repertoires. A TCS score was defined as the ratio of F50 (clonal expansion) to E x V (chaos), with BLOSUM62-based TCRdist applied between CDR3 peptides within each V-J. Welch's t-statistics and random forest reduced some 510 V-J features to some 14, which were used in a naive Bayes classifier (R e1071). TCRdb reprocessed the public reads (quality trimming at Q25 with fastp, clone calling with MiXCR) and kept in-frame beta chains. Each record represents a unique CDR3 protein, reported with the most common genes and DNA among its rows. The V and J calls follow TCRdb's processing rather than the paper's. The sample records 370,000 or so distinct CDR3 sequences, 25% of which are singletons. The top ten clones comprise about 73% of the sample.

Points the paper makes about the study in general: During validation, the model predicted progression to ophthalmopathy a median of about 5.9 months ahead of onset, with more than 55% sensitivity and about 72% specificity. A model built on a 13 V-J signature distinguished ophthalmopathy from stable hyperthyroidism, reaching 85% to 90% sensitivity and about 81% specificity in cross-validation and 80%/75% in testing. Most expanded thyroid clonotypes (frequency above 0.001) were also found in blood, which suggests that blood repertoires may mirror thyroid immune responses. No statistical method was used to set the sample size in advance, and investigators knew the group allocation.

As for this clonotype: Its antigen is unknown. Qualities for individual bases were not recorded, and no much larger clone is one base off.

Graves' hyperthyroidism was defined as stable when no progression to ophthalmopathy occurred over 18 months of follow-up. Hyperthyroidism patients were newly diagnosed, with disease duration under 2 months, and aged 18 to 65 years. The study excluded patients with uncontrolled infections, other autoimmune diseases, pregnancy or lactation. Diagnoses relied on clinical symptoms, serum thyroxine and TRAb, thyroid ultrasound and orbital computed tomography. Ficoll-Paque density gradient centrifugation was used to isolate PBMCs from 9.5 to 10 ml of fresh peripheral blood. Total RNA was extracted using Trizol reagent, and RNA quality was assessed on an Agilent 2100 Bioanalyzer.

Sequenced material: blood. The chain is assembled from TRBV19 and TRBJ2-7; the junction holds 12 bases that match TRBD2. This TCR was sampled from a man aged 45 to 65 with Graves' hyperthyroidism. The sequence in DNA is TGTGCCAGTACCGACCAATGGACTAGCGGGATGGTCGACGAGCAGTACTTC. This gives the protein CASTDQWTSGMVDEQYF. The CDR3, completed at both ends by the reference TRBV19 and TRBJ2-7 genes, gives the full variable domain DGGITQSPKYLFRKEGQNVTLSCEQNLNHDAMYWYRQDPGQGLRLIYYSQIVNDFQKGDIAEGYSVSREKKESFPLTVTSAQKNPTAFYLCASTDQWTSGMVDEQYFGPGTRLTVT.